This TCR beta chain was captured in a study of T cell repertoires in cytomegalovirus infection. TCRdb fed the reads into MiXCR, producing one record per CDR3 protein. The data hold fewer than 550,000 distinct CDR3 sequences, with around 11% observed a single time. The CDR3 has 16 residues. Germline CDR1 is LGHDT and CDR2 is YNNKEL (reference sequence). The V segment lost 4 bases and the J segment 10 bases; nucleotides outside the gene matches: 11. The sequenced sample was PBMCs. The receptor was derived from a human donor in good health (CMV status not recorded). Some clones in this sample may be carry-over from other donors' samples. The chain combines TRBV3-1 with TRBJ1-6; 9 bases match TRBD1. CDR3 sequence: CASSPSSGTGRSPLHF. CDR3 sequence (DNA): TGTGCCAGCAGCCCTTCTTCCGGGACAGGGCGGTCACCCCTCCACTTT.